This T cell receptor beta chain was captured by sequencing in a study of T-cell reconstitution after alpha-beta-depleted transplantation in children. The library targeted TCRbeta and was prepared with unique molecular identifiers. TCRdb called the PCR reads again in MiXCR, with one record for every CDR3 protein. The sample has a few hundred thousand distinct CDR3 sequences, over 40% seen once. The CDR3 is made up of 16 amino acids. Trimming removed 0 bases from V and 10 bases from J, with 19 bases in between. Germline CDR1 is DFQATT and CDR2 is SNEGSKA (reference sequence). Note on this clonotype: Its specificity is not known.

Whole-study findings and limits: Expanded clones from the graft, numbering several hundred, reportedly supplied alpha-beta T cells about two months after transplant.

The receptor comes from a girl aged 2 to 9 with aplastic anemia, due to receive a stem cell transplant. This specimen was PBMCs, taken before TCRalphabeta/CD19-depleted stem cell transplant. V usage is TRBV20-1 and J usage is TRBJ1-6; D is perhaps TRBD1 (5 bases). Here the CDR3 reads CSARERPGREQSPLHF. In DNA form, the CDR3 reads TGCAGTGCTAGAGAACGCCCCGGCAGGGAACAATCACCCCTCCACTTT.